This T cell receptor (beta chain) was profiled in a study of blood T cell repertoires in COVID-19. About the research overall: COVID-19 samples, acute and convalescent, were from the United States, Italy and Spain. T cells, B-cell-depleted T cells, or PBMCs provided the cDNA or gDNA that served as material.

As processed by the authors: Reference gene primer amplification yielded estimated nucleated cell counts. Repertoires were generated with immunoSEQ multiplex PCR, while TCRdb's copy carries only in-frame clones and drops some. V, J and clone size are those of that table, while D and trimming were read from the DNA. The sample carries some 11,000 clones, around four fifths recorded once. Germline values: CDR1 MGHRA, CDR2 YSYEKL. The CDR3 is made up of 17 amino acids. Trimming removed 1 base at V and 4 bases at J, with 14 bases between. The chain links TRBV4-1 to TRBJ1-6; no definite D call. The TCR comes from a human donor in a cohort sampled during active COVID-19. Sequences were obtained from peripheral blood. This CDR3 is CASSQASRVDYNSPLHF. CDR3 nucleotides: TGCGCCAGCAGCCAAGCCAGTCGGGTGGATTATAATTCACCCCTCCACTTT.